The clone carrying this TCR beta chain came up once. Antigen unknown. These data are taken from a study of shared clonotypes between healthy human individuals. Background on the study: Each donor's CD8 memory used one plate, CD8 naive two, each CD4 subset three.

Generated by immunoSEQ multiplex PCR, the TCRdb table keeps only in-frame clones and is missing some. The sample includes about 770,000 clones, roughly two thirds of them seen just once. The CDR3 sequence is 16 residues long. CDR1 SGHKS and CDR2 YYEKEE come from the germline V gene (reference sequence). Trimming cost V 0 bases and J 1 base, with 14 bases left between them. Study-wide points: Generation probabilities were higher for clonotypes shared across all four sorted-subset donors than for unshared ones.

Sequences were obtained from memory CD4+ T cells sorted from blood. Sample subset: CD45RA-negative fraction. This sequence was found in a woman aged 25 to 39 in good health. This chain uses TRBV5-5 with TRBJ2-7; no reliable D call. DNA of the CDR3: TGTGCCAGCAGCTTGGCCGCACAGCTAAAATCCTACGAGCAGTACTTC. Its protein is CASSLAAQLKSYEQYF.